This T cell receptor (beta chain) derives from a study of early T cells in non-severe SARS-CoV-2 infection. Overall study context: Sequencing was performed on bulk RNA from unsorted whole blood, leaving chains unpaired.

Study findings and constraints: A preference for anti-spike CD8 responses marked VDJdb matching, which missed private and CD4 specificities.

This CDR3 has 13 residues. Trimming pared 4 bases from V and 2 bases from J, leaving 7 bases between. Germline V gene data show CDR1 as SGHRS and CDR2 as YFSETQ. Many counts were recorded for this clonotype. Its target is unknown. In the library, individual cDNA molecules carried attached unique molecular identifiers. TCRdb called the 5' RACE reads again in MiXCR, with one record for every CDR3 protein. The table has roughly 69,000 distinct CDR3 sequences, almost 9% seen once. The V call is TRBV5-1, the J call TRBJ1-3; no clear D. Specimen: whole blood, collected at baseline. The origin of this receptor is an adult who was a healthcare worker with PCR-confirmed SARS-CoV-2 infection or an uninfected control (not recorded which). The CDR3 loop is CASSPEPGNTIYF. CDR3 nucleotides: TGCGCCAGCAGCCCGGAACCTGGAAACACCATATATTTT.